These T cell receptor beta chains were read from a single sample in a study of neurological immune-mediated disorders. TCRdb reprocessed the 5' RACE reads with MiXCR, giving one entry per CDR3 protein. The profile shows about 24,000 distinct CDR3 sequences, roughly 13% of them singletons. Sequencing input: CD4+ T cells from blood. The receptors stem from a female donor with HTLV-1-associated myelopathy (HAM/TSP). Both conserved end residues are part of each CDR3. D genes are given only for firm matches. A clone size is listed for some rows: how often the clone was seen (once, few, many), or a class if it is expanded.

D: TRBD1; V: TRBV5-5; length: 15; size: many; J: TRBJ1-4; DNA: TGTGCCAGCAGCTCGTACAGGGGGCCGGATGAAAAACTGTTTTTT; CDR3: CASSSYRGPDEKLFF
D: NA; V: TRBV6-2/TRBV6-3; length: 11; size: many; J: TRBJ2-7; DNA: TGTGCCAGCAGTTACGTCAACGAGCAGTACTTC; CDR3: CASSYVNEQYF
D: TRBD1; V: TRBV5-1; length: 14; size: many; J: TRBJ1-2; DNA: TGCGCCAGCAGCTGGGGACAGGGGGCGGATGGCTACACCTTC; CDR3: CASSWGQGADGYTF
D: NA; V: TRBV21-1; length: 12; size: many; J: TRBJ2-5; DNA: TGTGCCAGCACCGGGGGGGCAAAGACCCAGTACTTC; CDR3: CASTGGAKTQYF
D: NA; V: TRBV20-1; length: 13; size: many; J: TRBJ2-5; DNA: TGCAGTGCTAGAGATCAGGGGCAAGAGACCCAGTACTTC; CDR3: CSARDQGQETQYF
D: NA; V: TRBV20-1; length: 14; size: many; J: TRBJ2-3; DNA: TGCAGTGCTACTGACCGGGGGGCCACAGATACGCAGTATTTT; CDR3: CSATDRGATDTQYF
D: TRBD1; V: TRBV5-1; length: 14; size: many; J: TRBJ1-1; DNA: TGCGCCAGTAATACCGGGACAGGGGGGACTGAAGCTTTCTTT; CDR3: CASNTGTGGTEAFF
D: TRBD2; V: TRBV10-3; length: 15; size: many; J: TRBJ2-2; DNA: TGTGCCATCAGGCAAGCGGGAACGAACACCGGGGAGCTGTTTTTT; CDR3: CAIRQAGTNTGELFF
D: NA; V: TRBV5-1; length: 14; size: many; J: TRBJ2-2; DNA: TGCGCCAGCAGCTTCGGACTGAACGGCGGGGAGCTGTTTTTT; CDR3: CASSFGLNGGELFF
D: TRBD1; V: TRBV5-1; length: 14; size: many; J: TRBJ1-4; DNA: TGCGCCAGCAGCCCCGGACAGGGCGGTGGAAAACTGTTTTTT; CDR3: CASSPGQGGGKLFF
D: TRBD2; V: TRBV20-1; length: 13; size: many; J: TRBJ2-3; DNA: TGCAGTGCTAGACTAGCGGACACAGATACGCAGTATTTT; CDR3: CSARLADTDTQYF
D: NA; V: TRBV7-2; length: 15; size: many; J: TRBJ2-5; DNA: TGTGCCAGCAGCCTACAGGGATGGAGTCAAGAGACCCAGTACTTC; CDR3: CASSLQGWSQETQYF
D: NA; V: TRBV5-1; length: 16; size: many; J: TRBJ2-2; DNA: TGCGCCAGCAGCTTGGCCGCGGGTTCTGACACCGGGGAGCTGTTTTTT; CDR3: CASSLAAGSDTGELFF
D: NA; V: TRBV9; length: 13; size: many; J: TRBJ1-2; DNA: TGTGCCAGCAGCGTAGGGGGAACCTATGGCTACACCTTC; CDR3: CASSVGGTYGYTF
D: TRBD1; V: TRBV29-1; length: 13; size: many; J: TRBJ2-3; DNA: TGCAGCGCACCGGGACAGAACACAGATACGCAGTATTTT; CDR3: CSAPGQNTDTQYF
D: NA; V: TRBV4-2; length: 15; size: many; J: TRBJ1-6; DNA: TGTGCCAGCAGCCAAGGGGGGCAGGACGGGGACACCCTCCACTTT; CDR3: CASSQGGQDGDTLHF
D: NA; V: TRBV10-3; length: 15; size: many; J: TRBJ1-6; DNA: TGTGCCATCAGTGAGTCCCCGGGGAAGAATTCACCCCTCCACTTT; CDR3: CAISESPGKNSPLHF
D: NA; V: TRBV21-1; length: 21; size: NA; J: TRBJ2-3; DNA: NA; CDR3: CASSIYLCSVTGDPSTDTQYF
D: NA; V: TRBV5-6; length: 11; size: many; J: TRBJ2-1; DNA: TGTGCCAGCAGCTCAGGAGGTGAGCAGTTCTTC; CDR3: CASSSGGEQFF
D: TRBD2; V: TRBV18; length: 15; size: many; J: TRBJ2-1; DNA: TGTGCCAGCTCACCTTTGCTAGCGGATTACAATGAGCAGTTCTTC; CDR3: CASSPLLADYNEQFF
D: NA; V: TRBV20-1; length: 14; size: many; J: TRBJ2-7; DNA: TGCAGTGCTAGAGATCTTACGAGGGTCTACGAGCAGTACTTC; CDR3: CSARDLTRVYEQYF
D: NA; V: TRBV5-1; length: 15; size: many; J: TRBJ2-2; DNA: TGCGCCAGCAGCTTCGGACCCCCATTGAGCGGGGAGCTGTTTTTT; CDR3: CASSFGPPLSGELFF
D: NA; V: TRBV19; length: 12; size: many; J: TRBJ2-7; DNA: TGTGCCAGTAGTTTAGGGGGGCGTGAGCAGTACTTC; CDR3: CASSLGGREQYF
D: TRBD2; V: TRBV5-8; length: 16; size: many; J: TRBJ2-3; DNA: TGTGCCAGCACCCGAGTGGGACTAGCAGTCACAGATACGCAGTATTTT; CDR3: CASTRVGLAVTDTQYF
D: NA; V: TRBV7-3; length: 16; size: many; J: TRBJ2-3; DNA: TGTGCCAGCAGCTCCCAAGCTAGCGAGGGCACAGATACGCAGTATTTT; CDR3: CASSSQASEGTDTQYF
D: TRBD2; V: TRBV20-1; length: 14; size: many; J: TRBJ2-1; DNA: TGCAGTGCTATTCGGGGGGGCCCTCACAATGAGCAGTTCTTC; CDR3: CSAIRGGPHNEQFF
D: NA; V: TRBV5-1; length: 14; size: many; J: TRBJ2-7; DNA: TGCGCCAGCAGCTTGAGGGAAGGGAACTACGAGCAGTACTTC; CDR3: CASSLREGNYEQYF
D: TRBD2; V: TRBV4-2; length: 17; size: NA; J: TRBJ2-1; DNA: TGTGCCAGCCAGACGTATAGCGGGGGAAGCTCCTACAATGAGCAGTTCTTC; CDR3: CASQTYSGGSSYNEQFF
D: NA; V: TRBV7-6; length: 18; size: many; J: TRBJ2-7; DNA: TGTGCCAGCAGCCGAGCCTCAATGGTACAGGGCTACTCCTACGAGCAGTACTTC; CDR3: CASSRASMVQGYSYEQYF
D: NA; V: TRBV6-5; length: 12; size: many; J: TRBJ1-5; DNA: TGTGCCAGCAGTACGCGGGGTCAGCCCCAGCATTTT; CDR3: CASSTRGQPQHF
D: TRBD2; V: TRBV7-3; length: 15; size: many; J: TRBJ2-1; DNA: TGTGCCAGCAGCAGGACTAGCGATTCCTACAATGAGCAGTTCTTC; CDR3: CASSRTSDSYNEQFF
D: NA; V: TRBV7-2; length: 14; size: medium-sized; J: TRBJ2-5; DNA: TGTGCCAGCAGCTTAGGTTCTCAGCGAGAGACCCAGTACTTC; CDR3: CASSLGSQRETQYF
D: TRBD2; V: TRBV5-1; length: 18; size: many; J: TRBJ2-3; DNA: TGCGCCAGCAGCTTTCGCGGGGCGGGAGGGCCGATGACAGATACGCAGTATTTT; CDR3: CASSFRGAGGPMTDTQYF
D: TRBD2; V: TRBV7-9; length: 12; size: many; J: TRBJ2-7; DNA: TGTGCCAGCCGAGGACTAGCGGGACCGATGGACTTC; CDR3: CASRGLAGPMDF
D: TRBD2; V: TRBV20-1; length: 16; size: many; J: TRBJ2-1; DNA: TGCAGTGCTAGAGATGGGACTAGCGGGAGTTTCAATGAGCAGTTCTTC; CDR3: CSARDGTSGSFNEQFF
D: TRBD1; V: TRBV6-5; length: 16; size: many; J: TRBJ2-2; DNA: TGTGCCAGCAGCCACTTCGGGACAGCGAACACCGGGGAGCTGTTTTTT; CDR3: CASSHFGTANTGELFF
D: TRBD2; V: TRBV3-1; length: 15; size: many; J: TRBJ2-3; DNA: TGTGCCAGCAGCTTACTTAGCGGGGGCACAGATACGCAGTATTTT; CDR3: CASSLLSGGTDTQYF
D: NA; V: TRBV24-1; length: 16; size: many; J: TRBJ2-5; DNA: TGTGCCACCAGTGATGCCCGGGACCAAACTCAAGAGACCCAGTACTTC; CDR3: CATSDARDQTQETQYF
D: TRBD1; V: TRBV4-1; length: 15; size: NA; J: TRBJ2-1; DNA: TGCGCCAGCAGCCCTGACAGGGGGATCGGCAATGAGCAGTTCTTC; CDR3: CASSPDRGIGNEQFF
D: NA; V: TRBV20-1; length: 12; size: many; J: TRBJ1-5; DNA: TGCAGTGCGCTCACCAGCAATCAGCCCCAGCATTTT; CDR3: CSALTSNQPQHF
D: TRBD1; V: TRBV7-8; length: 18; size: many; J: TRBJ2-3; DNA: TGTGCCAGCAGACAAACAGGGGGTGTAAAGGTCGTCACAGATACGCAGTATTTT; CDR3: CASRQTGGVKVVTDTQYF
D: TRBD2; V: TRBV7-2; length: 15; size: many; J: TRBJ2-3; DNA: TGTGCCAGCAGCTTCTTTTCGGGGGGGCGGGATACGCAGTATTTT; CDR3: CASSFFSGGRDTQYF
D: NA; V: TRBV6-1; length: 14; size: many; J: TRBJ2-7; DNA: TGTGCCAGCAGTGAACAATATGGGGCCTACGAGCAGTACTTC; CDR3: CASSEQYGAYEQYF
D: NA; V: TRBV20-1; length: 13; size: medium-sized; J: TRBJ1-1; DNA: TGCAGTGCTTGGCGGATCATGAACACTGAAGCTTTCTTT; CDR3: CSAWRIMNTEAFF
D: NA; V: TRBV7-3; length: 20; size: NA; J: TRBJ2-1; DNA: NA; CDR3: CASSFYICSARGVQTNEQFF
D: NA; V: TRBV2; length: 14; size: many; J: TRBJ2-3; DNA: TGTGCCAGCAGTGACTTGGCGGGAACAGATACGCAGTATTTT; CDR3: CASSDLAGTDTQYF
D: NA; V: TRBV20-1; length: 12; size: many; J: TRBJ2-3; DNA: TGCAGTGCTAGAGTCCCGACAGATACGCAGTATTTT; CDR3: CSARVPTDTQYF
D: NA; V: TRBV20-1; length: 13; size: medium-sized; J: TRBJ2-5; DNA: TGCAGTGCTCTCTTGGACAGAGCGGAGACCCAGTACTTC; CDR3: CSALLDRAETQYF
D: NA; V: TRBV18; length: 15; size: many; J: TRBJ2-4; DNA: TGTGCCAGCTCACCACCGATTCCGGGTATGGACATTCAGTACTTC; CDR3: CASSPPIPGMDIQYF
D: NA; V: TRBV20-1; length: 11; size: many; J: TRBJ1-2; DNA: TGCAGTGCTAGGGCAAACTATGGCTACACCTTC; CDR3: CSARANYGYTF
D: NA; V: TRBV30; length: 14; size: many; J: TRBJ2-7; DNA: TGTGCCTGGAGTGTTTGGGGGAGCTCCTACGAGCAGTACTTC; CDR3: CAWSVWGSSYEQYF
D: NA; V: TRBV5-6; length: 13; size: many; J: TRBJ1-1; DNA: TGTGCCAGCAGCTTGCTTAGGAACACTGAAGCTTTCTTT; CDR3: CASSLLRNTEAFF
D: TRBD2; V: TRBV20-1; length: 15; size: medium-sized; J: TRBJ2-7; DNA: TGCAGTGCCACCCCGACTAGCGGGAGCCCGTACGAGCAGTACTTC; CDR3: CSATPTSGSPYEQYF
D: NA; V: TRBV15; length: 14; size: many; J: TRBJ2-1; DNA: TGTGCCACCAGCAGGTGGGATCACAACAATGAGCAGTTCTTC; CDR3: CATSRWDHNNEQFF
D: NA; V: TRBV5-1; length: 14; size: many; J: TRBJ1-6; DNA: TGCGCCAGCAGCTTGGGGGATTTCGATTCACCCCTCCACTTT; CDR3: CASSLGDFDSPLHF